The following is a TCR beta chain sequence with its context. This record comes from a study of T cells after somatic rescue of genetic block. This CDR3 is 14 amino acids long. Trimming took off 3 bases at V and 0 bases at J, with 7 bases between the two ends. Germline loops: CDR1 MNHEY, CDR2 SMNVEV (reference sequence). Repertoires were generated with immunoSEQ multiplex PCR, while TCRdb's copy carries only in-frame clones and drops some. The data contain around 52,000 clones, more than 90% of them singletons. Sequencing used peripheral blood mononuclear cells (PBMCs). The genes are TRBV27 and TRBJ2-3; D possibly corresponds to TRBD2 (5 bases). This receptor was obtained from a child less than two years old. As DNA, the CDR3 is TGTGCCAGCAGTTTCGGCGGGAGCACAGATACGCAGTATTTT. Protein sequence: CASSFGGSTDTQYF.